The rows below give T cell receptor beta chains drawn from one sample of a study of radiotherapy plus CTLA-4 blockade in lung cancer. Only in-frame clones appear in the TCRdb table, and some are missing; sequencing was by immunoSEQ multiplex PCR. The sample lists about 98,000 clones, approximately 78% occurring once. Source: peripheral blood, taken from a patient treated with radiotherapy plus ipilimumab. All receptors come from a human donor with non-small cell lung cancer who had a partial response to radiotherapy plus ipilimumab. Each CDR3 is given with its conserved first and last residue. A D gene is named only where the DNA matches it firmly.

j_gene	v_gene	d_gene	CDR3nt	CDR3aa
TRBJ2-5	TRBV5-4	.	TGTGCCAGCAGCCGTCGGGATCTCCCCGGAGTGGAGACCCAGTACTTC	CASSRRDLPGVETQYF
TRBJ2-2	TRBV4-1	.	TGCGCCAGCAGCCAAGATAGCGCGGGTAACACCGGGGAGCTGTTTTTT	CASSQDSAGNTGELFF
TRBJ2-1	TRBV11-3	.	TGTGCCAGCAGCTTAGACACGGGAACCTACAATGAGCAGTTCTTC	CASSLDTGTYNEQFF
TRBJ2-1	TRBV6-5	.	TGTGCCAGCAGTTACGGGCATTACAATGAGCAGTTCTTC	CASSYGHYNEQFF
TRBJ1-1	TRBV5-1	TRBD1	TGCGCCAGCAGCCCCGGACAGGGGAAAATCACTGAAGCTTTCTTT	CASSPGQGKITEAFF
TRBJ2-2	TRBV4-1	.	TGCGCCAGCAGCCAGGAGTCCTACACCGGGGAGCTGTTTTTT	CASSQESYTGELFF
TRBJ2-1	TRBV19	TRBD2	TGTGCCAGTAGTATTGTGGCTAGCGGGAGGGTTGAGCAGTTCTTC	CASSIVASGRVEQFF
TRBJ1-2	TRBV6-6	.	TGTGCCAGCAGCACCCAGGTCGGCTATGGCTACACCTTC	CASSTQVGYGYTF
TRBJ2-3	TRBV28	TRBD2	TGTGCCAGCAGTTTATGGGGGGCTAGCGGGAGTGTTACAGATACGCAGTATTTT	CASSLWGASGSVTDTQYF
TRBJ1-1	TRBV29-1	.	TGCAGCGTTGAGTCGGGGTGGGAAGCTTTCTTT	CSVESGWEAFF
TRBJ1-5	TRBV7-8	.	TGTGCCAGCAGCTTAGGGTGGCAGAGCAATCAGCCCCAGCATTTT	CASSLGWQSNQPQHF
TRBJ2-3	TRBV7-3	.	TGTGCCAGCAGCTTAGGCTTCTCAGATACGCAGTATTTT	CASSLGFSDTQYF
TRBJ2-7	TRBV28	.	TGTGCCAGCGTGGGGGGAGAGGTCTACGAGCAGTACTTC	CASVGGEVYEQYF